This entry lists 14 T cell receptor beta chains sequenced from one sample in a study of control samples from healthy donors and cancer patients (dated by TCRdb to about 2020). Library method: the immunoSEQ multiplex PCR assay. Drawn from immuneACCESS, this table holds only the in-frame rearrangements with V and J called that TCRdb kept. Clones are partly lost; checked studies trace under half to an unresolved V gene and leave the rest unexplained. The table for this sample lists about 120,000 clones; around 90% of them were counted only once. The top ten constitute 40% of the sample. Material: blood. The receptors originated from a man aged 50 to 60 in good health.

The chain carries TRBV6-5 and TRBJ1-5; 7 nucleotides agree with TRBD1. This CDR3 region has 14 residues. Germline V CDR1 and CDR2: MNHEY, SVGAGI. Losses at the gene ends were 6 bases for V and 4 bases for J; bases not matched to a gene: 6. The CDR3 sequence is CASSHPGQNQPQHF. The CDR3, as DNA: TGTGCCAGCAGCCATCCGGGACAGAATCAGCCCCAGCATTTT.

The J gene is TRBJ2-7, the V gene TRBV7-8, with D uncertain. The V gene lost 3 bases and the J gene lost 7 bases, with 13 bases spanning the gap. The CDR3 extends over 13 amino acids. From germline, CDR1 is SGHVS and CDR2 FQNEAQ. CDR3 DNA sequence: TGTGCCAGCAGCTTTTTAGTGGGCAGGGAGCAGTACTTC. Protein sequence: CASSFLVGREQYF.

The chain recombines TRBV2 with TRBJ1-1; D gene uncertain. The CDR3 has 14 residues. V was cut by 3 bases and J by 0 bases, with 8 bases left in between. The germline gives CDR1 SNHLY, CDR2 FYNNEI. DNA for the CDR3: TGTGCCAGCAGTGACGGCCTCATGAACACTGAAGCTTTCTTT. Its protein product is CASSDGLMNTEAFF.

This clone has just a few counts. The V and J genes are TRBV18 and TRBJ1-1, with 9 nucleotides matching TRBD1. Trimming removed 3 bases from V and 11 bases from J; junction bases left unmatched: 10. CDR1 and CDR2 (germline): KGHSH, LQKENI. This CDR3 has 14 residues. The CDR3 sequence is CASSPPGTGSGAFF. The CDR3 coding sequence is TGTGCCAGCTCACCTCCGGGGACAGGGTCTGGGGCTTTCTTT. The full variable domain, completed using reference TRBV18 and TRBJ1-1, is NAGVMQNPRHLVRRRGQEARLRCSPMKGHSHVYWYRQLPEEGLKFMVYLQKENIIDESGMPKERFSAEFPKEGPSILRIQQVVRGDSAAYFCASSPPGTGSGAFFGQGTRLTVV.

The chain combines TRBV1 with TRBJ2-7. TRBV1 is flagged as a pseudogene. There are 16 residues in the CDR3. CDR3 bases: TGCACCAGCAGCGTTCCCGGGACGGCAAGCTCCTACGAGCAGTACTTC. This gives the protein CTSSVPGTASSYEQYF.

This clone was detected only once. J is TRBJ2-5 and V is TRBV20-1, with 10 bases aligning to TRBD2. The V gene end was trimmed by 3 bases and the J gene end by 4 bases; junction bases not matched to a gene: 14. The CDR3 has 17 residues. Germline V gives CDR1 DFQATT, CDR2 SNEGSKA (reference sequence). The CDR3 spells CSASLISGGSRRETQYF. In DNA, the CDR3 is TGCAGTGCTAGTTTAATTAGCGGGGGGTCTCGACGAGAGACCCAGTACTTC.

CDR3 region: CAISGGAGDTEAFF. The CDR3 DNA reads TGTGCCATCAGTGGGGGGGCGGGTGACACTGAAGCTTTCTTT. This sequence joins TRBV10-3 and TRBJ1-1, with D perhaps TRBD1 (6 bases). The CDR3 is 14 amino acids. V gave up 4 bases and J gave up 3 bases, with 12 bases separating them. Per germline, CDR1 ENHRY and CDR2 SYGVKD.

CDR3 region: CASSRGNRDEQYF. For the CDR3, the DNA is TGTGCCAGCTCGCGGGGAAACAGGGACGAGCAGTACTTC. V and J are TRBV18 and TRBJ2-7, with D perhaps given as TRBD1 or TRBD2 (6 bases each). Per germline, CDR1 KGHSH and CDR2 LQKENI. The CDR3 extends over 13 amino acids. The V end was cut by 6 bases, the J end by 5 bases, with 14 bases between.

V gene TRBV5-1 combines with J gene TRBJ2-7; 10 bases are a match to TRBD1. V dropped 0 bases and J dropped 6; count of bases not matched to a gene: 3. This CDR3 contains 14 residues. Germline values: CDR1 SGHRS, CDR2 YFSETQ. The CDR3: CASSLGTGGGEQYF. The CDR3 nucleotides are TGCGCCAGCAGCTTGGGGACAGGGGGTGGCGAGCAGTACTTC.

This clone was seen just once. This chain uses TRBV11-3 with TRBJ1-1; TRBD1 matches at 7 bases. Germline trimming cut 5 bases from V and 1 base from J; bases unmatched to any gene: 4. The CDR3 contains 14 residues. Germline assignment: CDR1 SGHNT and CDR2 YENEEA. The CDR3 DNA follows: TGTGCCAGCAGCCCGGGACAGAGGAACACTGAAGCTTTCTTT. The encoded protein is CASSPGQRNTEAFF.

As for this clone: One end of the junction is discordant with germline, which a read error may explain. This chain uses TRBV4-2 with TRBJ1-2; D remains ambiguous. This CDR3 has 12 amino acids. Germline CDR1 LGHNA, CDR2 YNFKEQ. This CDR3 is CASSQGGFGFAF. CDR3 nucleotide sequence: TGTGCCAGCAGCCAAGGAGGGTTCGGGTTCGCCTTC.

This rearrangement joins TRBV3-1 (or the pseudogene TRBV3-2) to TRBJ1-2; weak D call: TRBD1 (6 bases). Trimming took off 1 base at V and 0 bases at J, with 9 bases between the two ends. CDR3 length: 15 residues. The germline V gene encodes CDR1 LGHDT and CDR2 YNNKEL (reference sequence). CDR3 nucleotides: TGTGCCAGCAGCCAAGGGCAGGGGCCTAACTATGGCTACACCTTC. Translation: CASSQGQGPNYGYTF.

The V and J genes are TRBV10-2 and TRBJ1-1, with D possibly being TRBD1 (5 bases). V was pared by 3 bases and J by 1 base, with 12 bases between. The CDR3 spans 15 residues. The V gene's germline CDR1 is WSHSY and CDR2 SAAADI. The CDR3 DNA sequence: TGCGCCAGCAGTGACATGGGACTGACGAACACTGAAGCTTTCTTT. As protein: CASSDMGLTNTEAFF.

The chain has TRBV9 and TRBJ1-2; D ambiguous. CDR1 and CDR2 from the germline V gene are SGDLS and YYNGEE. Trimming removed 0 bases at V and 4 bases at J, with 7 bases between. This CDR3 spans 13 amino acids. CDR3 amino acids: CASSVEDFYGYTF. The CDR3 nucleotides are TGTGCCAGCAGCGTAGAGGATTTCTATGGCTACACCTTC.